This T cell receptor (beta chain) was sequenced for a study of CD8 T cells in ankylosing spondylitis. TCRdb called the 5' RACE reads again in MiXCR, with one record for every CDR3 protein. Of 250,000 or so distinct CDR3 sequences in the sample, more than 20% were seen once. Germline V gene lookup returns CDR1 DFQATT and CDR2 SNEGSKA (reference sequence). V lost 2 bases and J lost 3, with 19 bases in between. CDR3 length: 16 residues. This clonotype was found many times. Sequenced sample: blood, either unsorted or a sorted T cell fraction (not recorded which). The sequence was collected from a male donor with ankylosing spondylitis or in good health (not recorded which). The genes are TRBV20-1 and TRBJ1-1; D unclear. The CDR3 sequence: CSARRALRGRDTEAFF. DNA for the CDR3: TGCAGTGCTAGAAGAGCCTTACGCGGGCGGGACACTGAAGCTTTCTTT.